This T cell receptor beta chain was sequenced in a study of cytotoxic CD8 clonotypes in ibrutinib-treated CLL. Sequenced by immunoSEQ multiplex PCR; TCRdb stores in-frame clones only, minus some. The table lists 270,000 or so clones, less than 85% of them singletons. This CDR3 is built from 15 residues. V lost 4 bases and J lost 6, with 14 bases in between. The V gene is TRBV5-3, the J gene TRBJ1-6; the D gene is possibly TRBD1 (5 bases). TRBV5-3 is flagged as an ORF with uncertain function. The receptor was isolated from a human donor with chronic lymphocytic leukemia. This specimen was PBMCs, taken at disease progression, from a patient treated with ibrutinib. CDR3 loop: CARSTGPSLNSPLHF. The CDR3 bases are TGTGCCAGAAGCACGGGACCAAGCCTTAATTCACCCCTCCACTTT.